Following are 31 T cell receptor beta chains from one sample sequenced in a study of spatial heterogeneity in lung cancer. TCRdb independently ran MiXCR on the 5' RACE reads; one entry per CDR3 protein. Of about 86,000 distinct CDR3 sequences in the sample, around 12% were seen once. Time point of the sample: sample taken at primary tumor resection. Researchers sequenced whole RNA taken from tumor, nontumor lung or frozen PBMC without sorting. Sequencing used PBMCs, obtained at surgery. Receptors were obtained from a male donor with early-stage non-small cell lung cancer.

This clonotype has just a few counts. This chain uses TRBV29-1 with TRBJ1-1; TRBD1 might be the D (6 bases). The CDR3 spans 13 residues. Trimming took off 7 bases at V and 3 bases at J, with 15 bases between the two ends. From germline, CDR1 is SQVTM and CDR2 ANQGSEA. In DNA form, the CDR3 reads TGCAGCGGGGTGACATGGGGGCACACTGAAGCTTTCTTT. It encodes CSGVTWGHTEAFF.

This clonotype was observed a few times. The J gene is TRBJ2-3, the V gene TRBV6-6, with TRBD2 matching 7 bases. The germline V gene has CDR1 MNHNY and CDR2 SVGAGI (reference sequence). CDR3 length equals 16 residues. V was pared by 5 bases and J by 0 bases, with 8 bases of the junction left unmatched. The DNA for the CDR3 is TGTGCCAGCAGTACCCATGGGGGAGGGAGCACAGATACGCAGTATTTT. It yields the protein CASSTHGGGSTDTQYF.

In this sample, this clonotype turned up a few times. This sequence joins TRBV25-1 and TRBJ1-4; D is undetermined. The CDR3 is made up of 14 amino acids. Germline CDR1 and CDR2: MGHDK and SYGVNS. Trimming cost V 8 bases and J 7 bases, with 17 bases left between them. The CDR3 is CASSDTHPGEKLFF. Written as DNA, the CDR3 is TGTGCCAGCTCGGATACGCACCCCGGTGAAAAACTGTTTTTT.

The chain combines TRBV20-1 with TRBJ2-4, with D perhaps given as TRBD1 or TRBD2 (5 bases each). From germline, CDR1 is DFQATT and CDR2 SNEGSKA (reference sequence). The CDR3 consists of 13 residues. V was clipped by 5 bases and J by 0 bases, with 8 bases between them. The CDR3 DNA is TGCAGTGCTGGGGACCTAGCCAAAAACATTCAGTACTTC. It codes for CSAGDLAKNIQYF.

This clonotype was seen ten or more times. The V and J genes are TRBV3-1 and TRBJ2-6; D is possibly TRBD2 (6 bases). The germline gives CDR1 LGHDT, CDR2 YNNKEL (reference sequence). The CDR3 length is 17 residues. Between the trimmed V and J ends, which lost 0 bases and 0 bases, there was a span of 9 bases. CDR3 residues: CASSQDGTSSGANVLTF. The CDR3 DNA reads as TGTGCCAGCAGCCAAGACGGGACTTCCTCTGGGGCCAACGTCCTGACTTTC.

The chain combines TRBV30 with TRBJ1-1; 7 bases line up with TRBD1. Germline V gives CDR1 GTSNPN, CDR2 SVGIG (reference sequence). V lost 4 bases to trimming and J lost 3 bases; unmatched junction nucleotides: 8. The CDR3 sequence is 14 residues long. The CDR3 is CAWTEGGGYTEAFF. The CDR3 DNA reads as TGTGCCTGGACCGAGGGAGGGGGCTACACTGAAGCTTTCTTT.

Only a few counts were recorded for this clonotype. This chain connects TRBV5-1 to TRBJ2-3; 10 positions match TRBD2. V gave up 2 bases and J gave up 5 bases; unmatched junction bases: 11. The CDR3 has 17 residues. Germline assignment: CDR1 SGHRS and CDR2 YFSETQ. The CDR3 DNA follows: TGCGCCAGCAGCTTCGGGATAGCGGGGGGCGAGGGAGATACGCAGTATTTT. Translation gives CASSFGIAGGEGDTQYF.

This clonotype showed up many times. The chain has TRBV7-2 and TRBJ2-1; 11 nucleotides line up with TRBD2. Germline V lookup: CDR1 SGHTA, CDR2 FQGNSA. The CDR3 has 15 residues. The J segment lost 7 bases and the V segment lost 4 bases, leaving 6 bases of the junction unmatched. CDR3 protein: CASSSGTSGPNEQFF. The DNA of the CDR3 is TGTGCCAGCAGCTCCGGGACTAGCGGCCCTAATGAGCAGTTCTTC.

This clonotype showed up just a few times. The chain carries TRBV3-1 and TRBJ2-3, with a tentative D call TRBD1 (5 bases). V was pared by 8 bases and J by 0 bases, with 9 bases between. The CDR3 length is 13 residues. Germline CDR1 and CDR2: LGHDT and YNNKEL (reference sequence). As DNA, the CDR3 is TGTGCCAGCGGGGCCCCTAGCACAGATACGCAGTATTTT. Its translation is CASGAPSTDTQYF.

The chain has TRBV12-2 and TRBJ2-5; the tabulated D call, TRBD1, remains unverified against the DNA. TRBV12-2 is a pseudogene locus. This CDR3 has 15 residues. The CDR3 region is CASRLEDRVKETQYF. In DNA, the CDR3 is TGTGCAAGTCGTTTGGAGGACAGGGTAAAGGAGACCCAGTACTTC.

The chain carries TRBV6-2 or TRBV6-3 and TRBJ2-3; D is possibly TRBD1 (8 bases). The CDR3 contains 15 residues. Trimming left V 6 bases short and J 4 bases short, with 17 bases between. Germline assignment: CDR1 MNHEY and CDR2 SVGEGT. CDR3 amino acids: CASRGGTGESDTQYF. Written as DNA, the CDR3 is TGTGCCAGCAGGGGAGGGACAGGCGAATCAGATACGCAGTATTTT.

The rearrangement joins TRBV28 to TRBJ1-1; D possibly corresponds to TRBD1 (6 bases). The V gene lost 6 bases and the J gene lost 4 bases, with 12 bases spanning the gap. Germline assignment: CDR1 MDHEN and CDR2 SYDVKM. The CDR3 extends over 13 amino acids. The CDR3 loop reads CASSPGGGTEAFF. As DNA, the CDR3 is TGTGCCAGCAGCCCCGGAGGGGGCACTGAAGCTTTCTTT.

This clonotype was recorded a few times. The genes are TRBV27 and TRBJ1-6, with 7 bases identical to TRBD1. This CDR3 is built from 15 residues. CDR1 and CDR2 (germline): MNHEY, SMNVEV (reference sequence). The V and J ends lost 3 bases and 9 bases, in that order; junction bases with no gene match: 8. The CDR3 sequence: CASSFQQGTGSPLHF. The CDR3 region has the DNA TGTGCCAGCAGTTTCCAACAGGGGACTGGTTCACCCCTCCACTTT.

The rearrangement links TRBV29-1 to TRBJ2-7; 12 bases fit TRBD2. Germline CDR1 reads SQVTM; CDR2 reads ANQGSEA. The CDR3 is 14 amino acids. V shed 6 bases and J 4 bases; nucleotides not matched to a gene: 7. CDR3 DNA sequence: TGCAGCGTCTCGACTAGCGGGGGATCTTACGAGCAGTACTTC. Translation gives CSVSTSGGSYEQYF.

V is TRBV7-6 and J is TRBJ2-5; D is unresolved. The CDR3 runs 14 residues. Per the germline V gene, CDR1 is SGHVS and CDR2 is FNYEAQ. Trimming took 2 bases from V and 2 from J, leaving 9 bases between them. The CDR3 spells CASSLRATQETQYF. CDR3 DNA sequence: TGTGCCAGCAGCTTAAGGGCTACTCAAGAGACCCAGTACTTC.

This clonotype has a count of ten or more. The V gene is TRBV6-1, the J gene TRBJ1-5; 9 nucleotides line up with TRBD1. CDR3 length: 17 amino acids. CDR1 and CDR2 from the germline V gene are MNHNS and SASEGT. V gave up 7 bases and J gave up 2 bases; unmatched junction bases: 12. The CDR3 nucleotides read TGTGCCAGCAACGCGAGGACAGGGGCGGACGGCAATCAGCCCCAGCATTTT. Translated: CASNARTGADGNQPQHF.

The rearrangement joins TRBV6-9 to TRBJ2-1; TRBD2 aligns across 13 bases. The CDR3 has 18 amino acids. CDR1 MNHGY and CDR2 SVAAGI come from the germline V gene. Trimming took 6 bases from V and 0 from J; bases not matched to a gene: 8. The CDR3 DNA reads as TGTGCCAGCAGCCTCGGGACTAGCGGGATTAGCTCCTACAATGAGCAGTTCTTC. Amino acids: CASSLGTSGISSYNEQFF.

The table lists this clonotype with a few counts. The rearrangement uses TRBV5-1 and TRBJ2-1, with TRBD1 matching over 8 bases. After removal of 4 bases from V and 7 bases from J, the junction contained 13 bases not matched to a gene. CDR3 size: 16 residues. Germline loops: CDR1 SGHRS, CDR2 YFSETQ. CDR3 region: CASSPGQGRGVNEQFF. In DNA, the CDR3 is TGCGCCAGCAGCCCTGGACAGGGACGAGGTGTAAATGAGCAGTTCTTC.

The CDR3 DNA reads TGTGCCAGTAGTGGAACAGGGGGCTCGGAGACCCAGTACTTC. Translated, it gives CASSGTGGSETQYF. The rearrangement uses TRBV19 and TRBJ2-5, with TRBD1 matching 9 bases. This CDR3 region has 14 residues. The junction had 6 bases not matched to a gene; V was cut back by 5 bases and J by 5 bases. The germline gives CDR1 LNHDA, CDR2 SQIVND (reference sequence).

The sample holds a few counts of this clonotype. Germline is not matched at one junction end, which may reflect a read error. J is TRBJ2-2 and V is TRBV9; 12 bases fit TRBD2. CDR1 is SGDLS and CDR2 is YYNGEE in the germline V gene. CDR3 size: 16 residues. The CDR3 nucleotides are TGTGCCAGCAGCCCACGGACTAGCGGGAACGCCGGGGAGCTGTTTTTT. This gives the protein CASSPRTSGNAGELFF.

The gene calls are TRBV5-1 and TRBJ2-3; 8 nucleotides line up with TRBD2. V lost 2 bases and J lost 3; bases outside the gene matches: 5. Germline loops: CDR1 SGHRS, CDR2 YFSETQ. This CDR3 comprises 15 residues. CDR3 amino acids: CASSFGGRSTDTQYF. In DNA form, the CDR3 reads TGCGCCAGCAGCTTTGGCGGGAGGTCGACAGATACGCAGTATTTT.

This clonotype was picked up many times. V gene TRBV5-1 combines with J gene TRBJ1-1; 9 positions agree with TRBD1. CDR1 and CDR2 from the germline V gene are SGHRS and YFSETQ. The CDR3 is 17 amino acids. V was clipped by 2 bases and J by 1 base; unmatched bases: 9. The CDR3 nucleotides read TGCGCCAGCAGCTTTCAGAGGGGACAGGGATCGAACACTGAAGCTTTCTTT. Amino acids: CASSFQRGQGSNTEAFF. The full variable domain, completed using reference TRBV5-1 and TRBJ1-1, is KAGVTQTPRYLIKTRGQQVTLSCSPISGHRSVSWYQQTPGQGLQFLFEYFSETQRNKGNFPGRFSGRQFSNSRSEMNVSTLELGDSALYLCASSFQRGQGSNTEAFFGQGTRLTVV.

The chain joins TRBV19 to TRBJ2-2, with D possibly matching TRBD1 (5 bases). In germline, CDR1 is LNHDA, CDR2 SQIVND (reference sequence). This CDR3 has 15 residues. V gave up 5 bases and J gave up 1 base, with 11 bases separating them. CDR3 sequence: CASSLSDRNTGELFF. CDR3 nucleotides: TGTGCCAGTAGTCTTTCTGACAGGAACACCGGGGAGCTGTTTTTT.

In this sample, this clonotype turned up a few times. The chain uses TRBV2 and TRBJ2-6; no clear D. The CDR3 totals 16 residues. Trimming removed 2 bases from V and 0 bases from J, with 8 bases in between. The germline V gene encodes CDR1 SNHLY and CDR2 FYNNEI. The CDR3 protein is CASSENEASGANVLTF. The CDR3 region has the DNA TGTGCCAGCAGTGAAAACGAGGCCTCTGGGGCCAACGTCCTGACTTTC.

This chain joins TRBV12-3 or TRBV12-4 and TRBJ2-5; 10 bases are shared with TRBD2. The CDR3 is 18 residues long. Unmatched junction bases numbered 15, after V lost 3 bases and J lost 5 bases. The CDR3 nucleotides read TGTGCCAGCAGTTTCCTTTCGGGTTCTAGCGGGAGTGGTGAGACCCAGTACTTC. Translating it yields CASSFLSGSSGSGETQYF.

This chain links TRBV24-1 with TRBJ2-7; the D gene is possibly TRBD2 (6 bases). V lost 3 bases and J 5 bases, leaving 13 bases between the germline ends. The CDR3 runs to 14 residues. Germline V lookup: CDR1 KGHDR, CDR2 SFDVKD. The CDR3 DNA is TGTGCCACCAGTGATCCCGGAGGGCCCAACGAGCAGTACTTC. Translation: CATSDPGGPNEQYF.

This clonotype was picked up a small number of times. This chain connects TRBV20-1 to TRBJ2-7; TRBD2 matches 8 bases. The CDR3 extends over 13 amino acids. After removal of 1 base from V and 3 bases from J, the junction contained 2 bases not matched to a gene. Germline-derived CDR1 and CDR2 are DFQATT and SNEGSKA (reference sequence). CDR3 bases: TGCAGTGCTAGAGTGAGCGGGAGCTACGAGCAGTACTTC. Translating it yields CSARVSGSYEQYF.

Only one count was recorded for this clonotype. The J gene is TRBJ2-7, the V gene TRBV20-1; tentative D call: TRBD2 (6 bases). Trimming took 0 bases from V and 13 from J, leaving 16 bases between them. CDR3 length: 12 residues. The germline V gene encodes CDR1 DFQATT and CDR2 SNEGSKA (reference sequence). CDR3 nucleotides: TGCAGTGCTAGAGATCCGGGACTGGGTACCTACTTC. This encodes CSARDPGLGTYF.

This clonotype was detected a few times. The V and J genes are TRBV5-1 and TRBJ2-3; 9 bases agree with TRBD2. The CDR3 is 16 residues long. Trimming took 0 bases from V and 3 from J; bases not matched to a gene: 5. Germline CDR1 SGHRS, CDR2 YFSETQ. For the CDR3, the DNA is TGCGCCAGCAGCTTGGAAACCCTAGCGGGAACAGATACGCAGTATTTT. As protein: CASSLETLAGTDTQYF.

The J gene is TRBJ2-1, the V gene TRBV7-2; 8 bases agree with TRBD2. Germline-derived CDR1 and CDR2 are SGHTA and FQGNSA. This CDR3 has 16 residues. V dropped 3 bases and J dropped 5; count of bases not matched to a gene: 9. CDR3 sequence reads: CASSLLTSGANNEQFF. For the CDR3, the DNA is TGTGCCAGCAGCTTGCTTACTAGCGGAGCCAACAATGAGCAGTTCTTC.

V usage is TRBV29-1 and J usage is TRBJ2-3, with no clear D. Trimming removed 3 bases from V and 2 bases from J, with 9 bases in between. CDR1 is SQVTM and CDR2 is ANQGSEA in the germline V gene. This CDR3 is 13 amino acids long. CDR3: CSVDRQYTDTQYF. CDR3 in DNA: TGCAGCGTTGATCGGCAGTACACAGATACGCAGTATTTT.